Below are 25 T cell receptor beta chains sequenced from a single sample in a study of technical replicates of blood from a handful of donors. Profiling relied on immunoSEQ multiplex PCR, and the TCRdb table lists in-frame clones only, not all of them. The top ten hold just over 0.25% of the sample, which has 91,000 or so clones, roughly 96% seen once. The sample comprised T cells isolated from PBMCs. Every receptor here comes from a human donor in good health.

This clone appeared a single time. This chain connects TRBV2 to TRBJ1-6, with 8 bases lining up with TRBD1. CDR1 SNHLY and CDR2 FYNNEI come from the germline V gene. This CDR3 has 17 residues. Losses at the gene ends were 1 base for V and 7 bases for J; bases not matched to a gene: 9. The CDR3 DNA reads as TGTGCCAGCAGTGAAGGCTATATAAGACAGGGGAATTCACCCCTCCACTTT. This gives the protein CASSEGYIRQGNSPLHF.

The count of this clone is one. V gene TRBV18 combines with J gene TRBJ2-6; 12 nucleotides agree with TRBD2. Unmatched junction bases numbered 5, after V lost 5 bases and J lost 0 bases. Germline V gene data show CDR1 as KGHSH and CDR2 as LQKENI. The CDR3 is 18 amino acids. Here the CDR3 DNA reads TGTGCCAGCTCAGGGCTAGCGGGAGGGCCCTCTGGGGCCAACGTCCTGACTTTC. Amino acid sequence: CASSGLAGGPSGANVLTF.

The rearrangement links TRBV18 to TRBJ1-1; 8 nucleotides agree with TRBD1. The CDR3 length is 13 residues. Germline lookup yields CDR1 KGHSH and CDR2 LQKENI. V trimming: 3 bases; J trimming: 7 bases; junction bases outside the gene matches: 4. In DNA, the CDR3 is TGTGCCAGCTCACCGGACAGGGCCGTTGAAGCTTTCTTT. This gives the protein CASSPDRAVEAFF.

This clone was counted once. The gene calls are TRBV7-9 and TRBJ1-1; 9 bases line up with TRBD1. CDR1 and CDR2 from the germline V gene are SEHNR and FQNEAQ (reference sequence). The CDR3 totals 14 residues. The V segment lost 5 bases and the J segment 1 base; nucleotides outside the gene matches: 2. This CDR3 reads CASSTQGANTEAFF. The DNA of the CDR3 is TGTGCCAGCAGCACACAGGGGGCGAACACTGAAGCTTTCTTT.

The count of this clone is one. The chain recombines TRBV18 with TRBJ2-3; 8 nucleotides line up with TRBD2. Germline-derived CDR1 and CDR2 are KGHSH and LQKENI. J gave up 2 bases and V 3 bases, and 7 bases lay outside the gene matches. The CDR3 consists of 16 residues. This CDR3 is CASSPVTSDNTDTQYF. DNA of the CDR3: TGTGCCAGCTCACCGGTGACTAGCGACAACACAGATACGCAGTATTTT.

The chain uses TRBV19 and TRBJ1-5; TRBD1 is a possible D gene (5 bases). Germline lookup yields CDR1 LNHDA and CDR2 SQIVND (reference sequence). Trimming pared 3 bases from V and 3 bases from J, leaving 18 bases between. The CDR3 covers 17 residues. CDR3 in amino acids: CASSISGVPMPNQPQHF. DNA of the CDR3: TGTGCCAGTAGTATCTCGGGGGTACCCATGCCCAATCAGCCCCAGCATTTT. The variable domain in full, completed from reference TRBV19 and TRBJ1-5, reads DGGITQSPKYLFRKEGQNVTLSCEQNLNHDAMYWYRQDPGQGLRLIYYSQIVNDFQKGDIAEGYSVSREKKESFPLTVTSAQKNPTAFYLCASSISGVPMPNQPQHFGDGTRLSIL.

The V gene is TRBV4-1, the J gene TRBJ1-2; 9 positions match TRBD1. The ends lost 0 bases at V and 7 bases at J; junction bases unmatched: 9. The CDR3 runs 16 residues. Germline CDR1 and CDR2: MGHRA and YSYEKL. The CDR3 sequence is CASSQDSADRGAGYTF. CDR3 in DNA: TGCGCCAGCAGCCAAGATAGTGCCGACAGGGGGGCTGGCTACACCTTC.

V usage is TRBV7-9 and J usage is TRBJ2-1, with TRBD2 identical over 12 bases. V trimming: 5 bases; J trimming: 7 bases; junction bases outside the gene matches: 3. This CDR3 comprises 14 residues. CDR1 and CDR2 (germline): SEHNR, FQNEAQ (reference sequence). The DNA for the CDR3 is TGTGCCAGCAGCGCTAGCGGGGGGGGGAATGAGCAGTTCTTC. It is translated as CASSASGGGNEQFF.

About this clone: The DNA is left out, because the CDR3 cannot be placed on it with certainty; the CDR3 is given as TCRdb lists it. The V and J genes are TRBV19 and TRBJ2-2; TRBD2 reflects the table's D call only, with no check against the DNA. Ends included, the CDR3 has 19 residues. From germline, CDR1 is LNHDA and CDR2 SQIVND (reference sequence). CDR3 sequence reads: CASTSGGGASHLNTGELFF.

This chain uses TRBV7-2 with TRBJ1-4, with a weak D call TRBD1 (6 bases). Germline V lookup: CDR1 SGHTA, CDR2 FQGNSA. The CDR3 has 13 amino acids. V dropped 3 bases and J dropped 5 bases, with 7 bases sitting between them. The DNA for the CDR3 is TGTGCCAGCAGCTTGGGGACAAATGAAAAACTGTTTTTT. It is translated as CASSLGTNEKLFF.

The V call is TRBV2, the J call TRBJ2-5, with a possible D match to TRBD2 (7 bases). The germline V gene encodes CDR1 SNHLY and CDR2 FYNNEI. This CDR3 region has 14 residues. V was cut by 4 bases and J by 4 bases, with 13 bases left in between. CDR3 region: CASSGGGGGETQYF. Here the CDR3 DNA reads TGTGCCAGCAGTGGGGGGGGCGGGGGAGAGACCCAGTACTTC. The whole variable domain, remainder taken from reference TRBV2 and TRBJ2-5, is EPEVTQTPSHQVTQMGQEVILRCVPISNHLYFYWYRQILGQKVEFLVSFYNNEISEKSEIFDDQFSVERPDGSNFTLKIRSTKLEDSAMYFCASSGGGGGETQYFGPGTRLLVL.

Notes on this clone: The junction does not match germline at one end; this may be a read error. V usage is TRBV7-7 and J usage is TRBJ2-7; D unclear. The length of the CDR3 is 14 residues. Germline V gene sequence: CDR1 SSHAT, CDR2 FNYEAQ (reference sequence). CDR3 sequence reads: CASSLEDTSYEQYF. The CDR3 DNA follows: TGTGCTAGCAGCTTAGAAGACACGAGCTACGAGCAGTACTTC.

The sample holds one count of this clone. The J gene is TRBJ2-7, the V gene TRBV27, with 11 nucleotides matching TRBD1. With V trimmed by 4 bases and J by 1 base, 3 bases remained unmatched. This CDR3 contains 15 residues. In germline, CDR1 is MNHEY, CDR2 SMNVEV (reference sequence). The CDR3 is CASSYGQGASYEQYF. The CDR3 region has the DNA TGTGCCAGCAGTTATGGACAGGGGGCGTCCTACGAGCAGTACTTC.

This chain links TRBV5-8 with TRBJ2-1; 14 nucleotides line up with TRBD2. Germline assignment: CDR1 SGHTS and CDR2 YDEGEE. The CDR3 extends over 15 amino acids. The junction had 7 bases not matched to a gene; V was cut back by 5 bases and J by 9 bases. CDR3 bases: TGTGCCAGCAGTCCGACTAGCGGGGGGGCAGGTGAGCAGTTCTTC. This codes for CASSPTSGGAGEQFF. Together with reference TRBV5-8 and TRBJ2-1, the CDR3 gives the full variable domain: EAGVTQSPTHLIKTRGQQATLRCSPISGHTSVYWYQQALGLGLQFLLWYDEGEERNRGNFPPRFSGRQFPNYSSELNVNALELEDSALYLCASSPTSGGAGEQFFGPGTRLTVL.

The rearrangement joins TRBV23-1 to TRBJ1-5, with D possibly being TRBD1 (5 bases). TRBV23-1 is filed as an ORF, its function uncertain. The CDR3 runs to 15 residues. The germline V and J ends were trimmed by 7 bases and 4 bases, with 17 bases remaining between them. CDR3 DNA: TGCGCCAGCACCCTGAAGGGGCCGACAAATCAGCCCCAGCATTTT. Protein: CASTLKGPTNQPQHF.

The chain employs TRBV28 and TRBJ2-7, with D uncertain. Looked up from germline, CDR1 is MDHEN and CDR2 is SYDVKM. Trimming took off 5 bases at V and 3 bases at J, with 5 bases between the two ends. The CDR3 has 11 residues. CDR3 nucleotide sequence: TGTGCCAGCAGTCCACACTACGAGCAGTACTTC. It is translated as CASSPHYEQYF.

This clone appeared a single time. V and J are TRBV5-1 and TRBJ1-5, with a tentative D call TRBD1 (6 bases). Trimming stripped 2 bases from V and 5 bases from J, with 14 bases between. Germline CDR1 SGHRS, CDR2 YFSETQ. The length of the CDR3 is 15 residues. CDR3 residues: CASSFGGRVDQPQHF. The CDR3 DNA is TGCGCCAGCAGCTTTGGGGGCAGGGTGGATCAGCCCCAGCATTTT.

The V and J genes are TRBV7-2 and TRBJ2-4, with D perhaps matching TRBD2 (6 bases). CDR3 length: 15 residues. V dropped 5 bases and J dropped 4 bases, with 15 bases sitting between them. CDR1 is SGHTA and CDR2 is FQGNSA in the germline V gene. The CDR3 reads CASSRPGDSKNIQYF. Written as DNA, the CDR3 is TGTGCCAGCAGCCGCCCGGGAGACTCTAAAAACATTCAGTACTTC.

This chain joins TRBV5-6 and TRBJ2-5; 14 nucleotides align to TRBD2. This CDR3 is 17 amino acids long. With V trimmed by 3 bases and J by 4 bases, 8 bases remained unmatched. Germline V gene sequence: CDR1 SGHDT, CDR2 YYEEEE. The CDR3 DNA sequence: TGTGCCAGCAGCTCTAAGACTAGCGGGGGGGTGGGAGAGACCCAGTACTTC. Amino acid sequence: CASSSKTSGGVGETQYF.

This sequence joins TRBV7-6 and TRBJ1-6; TRBD1 matches 9 bases. J lost 10 bases, V lost 4 bases, and 11 bases had no gene match. CDR1 is SGHVS and CDR2 is FNYEAQ in the germline V gene. The CDR3 spans 16 residues. This CDR3 is CASSSEGQGALSPLHF. Here the CDR3 DNA reads TGTGCCAGCAGCTCCGAGGGACAGGGAGCACTCTCACCCCTCCACTTT.

The chain employs TRBV7-9 and TRBJ1-1; 10 bases map to TRBD1. Germline-derived CDR1 and CDR2 are SEHNR and FQNEAQ (reference sequence). The CDR3 totals 15 residues. Trimming cost V 1 base and J 4 bases; bases outside gene matches: 3. The CDR3, as DNA: TGTGCCAGCAGCTTAGTGGGACAGGGGATCACTGAAGCTTTCTTT. Its translation: CASSLVGQGITEAFF. Filled out from reference TRBV7-9 and TRBJ1-1, the complete variable domain reads DTGVSQNPRHKITKRGQNVTFRCDPISEHNRLYWYRQTLGQGPEFLTYFQNEAQLEKSRLLSDRFSAERPKGSFSTLEIQRTEQGDSAMYLCASSLVGQGITEAFFGQGTRLTVV.

This chain links TRBV9 with TRBJ2-3; 8 nucleotides align to TRBD2. The CDR3 runs 14 residues. V shed 0 bases, J shed 5 bases, and the junction held 2 bases outside the gene matches. Germline lookup yields CDR1 SGDLS and CDR2 YYNGEE. The CDR3: CASSVGAGEDTQYF. The CDR3 DNA reads as TGTGCCAGCAGCGTAGGAGCGGGAGAAGATACGCAGTATTTT.

The rearrangement uses TRBV28 and TRBJ2-7; a weak D match, TRBD2 (5 bases). The V and J ends lost 3 bases and 5 bases respectively, with 11 bases between them. Per germline, CDR1 MDHEN and CDR2 SYDVKM. The CDR3 covers 13 residues. The CDR3 region has the DNA TGTGCCAGCAGTTTTCCTCTCGGGAACGAGCAGTACTTC. This codes for CASSFPLGNEQYF.

This clone was observed a single time. This chain joins TRBV10-3 and TRBJ2-2; 7 bases match TRBD1. The CDR3 loop spans 13 amino acids. In germline, CDR1 is ENHRY, CDR2 SYGVKD. After removal of 6 bases from V and 4 bases from J, the junction contained 2 bases not matched to a gene. The CDR3 loop reads CAIRNRGTGELFF. CDR3 nucleotides: TGTGCCATCAGGAACAGGGGCACCGGGGAGCTGTTTTTT.

This clone appeared once. The chain recombines TRBV6-1 with TRBJ2-7, with 14 bases that match TRBD2. Per the germline V gene, CDR1 is MNHNS and CDR2 is SASEGT. The CDR3 sequence is 21 residues long. Trimming removed 2 bases from V and 2 bases from J; junction bases left unmatched: 17. This chain's CDR3 is CASSEPGLAGVVIRGPYEQYF. Written as DNA, the CDR3 is TGTGCCAGCAGTGAACCGGGACTAGCGGGAGTAGTGATTCGGGGCCCCTACGAGCAGTACTTC.